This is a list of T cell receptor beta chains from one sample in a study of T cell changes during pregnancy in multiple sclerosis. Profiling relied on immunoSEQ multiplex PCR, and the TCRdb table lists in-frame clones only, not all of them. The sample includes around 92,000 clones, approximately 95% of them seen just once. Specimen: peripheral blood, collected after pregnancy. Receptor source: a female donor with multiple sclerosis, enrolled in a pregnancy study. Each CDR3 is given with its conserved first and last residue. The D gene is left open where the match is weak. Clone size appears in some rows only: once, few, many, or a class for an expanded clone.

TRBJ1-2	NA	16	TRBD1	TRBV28	CASSLGARGHVYGYTF	TGTGCCAGCAGTTTAGGGGCCAGGGGGCACGTCTATGGCTACACCTTC
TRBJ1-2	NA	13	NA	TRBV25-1	CASRGRGNYGYTF	TGTGCCAGCCGAGGGAGGGGTAACTATGGCTACACCTTC
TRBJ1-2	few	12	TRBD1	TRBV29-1	CSAPTGAKGYTF	TGCAGCGCGCCGACAGGGGCTAAGGGCTACACCTTC
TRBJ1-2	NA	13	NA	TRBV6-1	CASSEAPQDGYTF	TGTGCCAGCAGTGAAGCCCCACAGGATGGCTACACCTTC
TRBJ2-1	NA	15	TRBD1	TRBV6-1	CASRMTGSLYNEQFF	TGTGCCAGCAGGATGACAGGGAGTCTTTACAATGAGCAGTTCTTC
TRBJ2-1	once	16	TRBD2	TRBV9	CASSSSGTTSYNEQFF	TGTGCCAGCAGTTCCTCCGGGACTACCTCCTACAATGAGCAGTTCTTC
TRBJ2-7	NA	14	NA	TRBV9	CASSPGWGSGEQYF	TGTGCCAGCAGCCCAGGGTGGGGTTCTGGCGAGCAGTACTTC
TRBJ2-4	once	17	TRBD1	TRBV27	CASSPRQGTFAKNIQYF	TGTGCCAGCAGTCCACGACAGGGGACCTTCGCCAAAAACATTCAGTACTTC
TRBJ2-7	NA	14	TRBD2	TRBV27	CASSFASGSYEQYF	TGTGCCAGCAGTTTCGCTAGCGGGAGCTACGAGCAGTACTTC
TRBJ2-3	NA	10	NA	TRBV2	CASESDTQYF	TGTGCCAGCGAGTCCGATACGCAGTATTTT
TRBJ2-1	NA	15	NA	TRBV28	CASSLYTGDWHEQFF	TGTGCCAGCAGTTTATATACGGGAGATTGGCATGAGCAGTTCTTC
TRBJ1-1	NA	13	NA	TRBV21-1	CASSVIGYTEAFF	TGTGCCAGCAGCGTCATCGGGTACACTGAAGCTTTCTTT
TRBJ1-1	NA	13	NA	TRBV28	CASSSVVGTEAFF	TGTGCCAGCAGTTCTGTAGTTGGCACTGAAGCTTTCTTT
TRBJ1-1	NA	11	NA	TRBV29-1	CSAAGETEAFF	TGCAGCGCCGCAGGGGAGACTGAAGCTTTCTTT
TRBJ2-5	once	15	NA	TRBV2	CASSEAGADGETQYF	TGTGCCAGCAGTGAAGCTGGGGCAGACGGAGAGACCCAGTACTTC
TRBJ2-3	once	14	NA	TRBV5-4	CASSYDRSTDTQYF	TGTGCCAGCAGCTACGACAGGAGCACAGATACGCAGTATTTT
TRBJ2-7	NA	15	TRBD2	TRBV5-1	CASSPGGGAMYEQYF	TGCGCCAGCAGCCCTGGCGGGGGGGCTATGTACGAGCAGTACTTC
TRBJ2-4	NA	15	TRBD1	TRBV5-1	CASSPGRQGVDIQYF	TGCGCCAGCAGCCCGGGTCGACAGGGGGTGGACATTCAGTACTTC
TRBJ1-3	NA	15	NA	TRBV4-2	CASSPRQFSGNTIYF	TGTGCCAGCAGCCCCAGACAGTTCTCTGGAAACACCATATATTTT
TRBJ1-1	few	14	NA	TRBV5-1	CASSLGGGDTEAFF	TGCGCCAGCAGCTTGGGCGGGGGGGACACTGAAGCTTTCTTT
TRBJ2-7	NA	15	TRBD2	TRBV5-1	CASSLLTSGAALQYF	TGCGCCAGCAGCCTCCTCACTAGCGGGGCCGCGCTACAGTACTTC
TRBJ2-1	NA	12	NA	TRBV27	CASSRVRNEQFF	TGTGCCAGCAGTCGAGTACGGAATGAGCAGTTCTTC
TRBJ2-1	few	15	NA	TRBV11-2	CASSVDGGSYNEQFF	TGTGCCAGCAGCGTAGACGGGGGTTCCTACAATGAGCAGTTCTTC
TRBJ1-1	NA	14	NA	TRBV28	CASSPGALNTEAFF	TGTGCCAGCAGCCCAGGGGCCCTGAACACTGAAGCTTTCTTT
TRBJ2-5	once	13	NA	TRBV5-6	CASSFRAQETQYF	TGTGCCAGCAGCTTCAGGGCCCAAGAGACCCAGTACTTC
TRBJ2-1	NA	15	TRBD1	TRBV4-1	CASSRSGTGGIEQFF	TGCGCCAGCAGCCGCTCCGGGACAGGGGGAATTGAGCAGTTCTTC
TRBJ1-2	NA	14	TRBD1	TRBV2	CASSEEGAPVGYTF	TGTGCCAGCAGTGAGGAGGGGGCTCCGGTTGGCTACACCTTC
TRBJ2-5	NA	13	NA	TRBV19	CASSMVWRETQYF	TGTGCCAGTAGTATGGTCTGGAGAGAGACCCAGTACTTC
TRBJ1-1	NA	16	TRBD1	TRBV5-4	CASSWTGTGYRTEAFF	TGTGCCAGCAGCTGGACCGGGACAGGGTACCGTACTGAAGCTTTCTTT
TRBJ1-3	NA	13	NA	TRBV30	CAWRATAGNTIYF	TGTGCCTGGAGAGCTACGGCTGGAAACACCATATATTTT
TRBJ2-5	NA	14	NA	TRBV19	CASSPRGRGETQYF	TGTGCCAGTTCCCCTCGGGGGAGAGGAGAGACCCAGTACTTC
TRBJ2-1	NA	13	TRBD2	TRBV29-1	CSVLAGGLGEQFF	TGCAGCGTTTTAGCGGGAGGGCTCGGTGAGCAGTTCTTC
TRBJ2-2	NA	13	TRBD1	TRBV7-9	CASSRTGAGELFF	TGTGCCAGCAGCCGGACAGGGGCCGGGGAGCTGTTTTTT
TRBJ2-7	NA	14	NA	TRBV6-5	CASSPRFSSYEQYF	TGTGCCAGCAGCCCCCGATTCAGCTCCTACGAGCAGTACTTC
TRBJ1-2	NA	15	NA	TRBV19	CASSRRVDGLGGYTF	TGTGCCAGTAGTCGTCGGGTCGACGGTTTAGGTGGCTACACCTTC
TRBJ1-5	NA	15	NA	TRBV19	CASSDYQGVDQPQHF	TGTGCCAGTAGTGATTATCAGGGTGTTGATCAGCCCCAGCATTTT
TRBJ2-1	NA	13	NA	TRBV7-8	CASSRRGGYEQFF	TGTGCCAGCAGCCGAAGGGGTGGCTATGAGCAGTTCTTC
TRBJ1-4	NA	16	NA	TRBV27	CASSLSFRGLSEKLFF	TGTGCCAGCAGTTTATCCTTTCGGGGGTTGAGTGAAAAACTGTTTTTT
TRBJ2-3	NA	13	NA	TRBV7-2	CASSLGPRDTQYF	TGTGCCAGCAGCTTAGGCCCTAGGGATACGCAGTATTTT
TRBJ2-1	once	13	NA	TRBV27	CASRGSGYNEQFF	TGTGCCAGCAGGGGTAGCGGCTACAATGAGCAGTTCTTC
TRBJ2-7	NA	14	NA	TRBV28	CASSLWASAYEQYF	TGTGCCAGCAGTTTATGGGCTAGCGCCTACGAGCAGTACTTC
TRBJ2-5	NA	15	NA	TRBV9	CASSVVPGAQETQYF	TGTGCCAGCAGCGTAGTTCCGGGAGCGCAAGAGACCCAGTACTTC